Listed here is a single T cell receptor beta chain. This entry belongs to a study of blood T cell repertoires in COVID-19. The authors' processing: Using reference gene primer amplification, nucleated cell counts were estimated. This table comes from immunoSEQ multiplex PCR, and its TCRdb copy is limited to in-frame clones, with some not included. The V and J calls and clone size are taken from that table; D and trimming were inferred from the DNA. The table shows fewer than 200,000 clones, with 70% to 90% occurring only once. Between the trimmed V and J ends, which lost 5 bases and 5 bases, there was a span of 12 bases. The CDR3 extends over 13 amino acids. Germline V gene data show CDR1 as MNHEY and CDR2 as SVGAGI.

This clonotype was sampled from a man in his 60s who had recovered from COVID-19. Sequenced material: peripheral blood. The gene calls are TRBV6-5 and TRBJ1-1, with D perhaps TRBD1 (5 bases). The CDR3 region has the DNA TGTGCCAGCAGTCGTCCAGGGAGGACTGAAGCTTTCTTT. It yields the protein CASSRPGRTEAFF.